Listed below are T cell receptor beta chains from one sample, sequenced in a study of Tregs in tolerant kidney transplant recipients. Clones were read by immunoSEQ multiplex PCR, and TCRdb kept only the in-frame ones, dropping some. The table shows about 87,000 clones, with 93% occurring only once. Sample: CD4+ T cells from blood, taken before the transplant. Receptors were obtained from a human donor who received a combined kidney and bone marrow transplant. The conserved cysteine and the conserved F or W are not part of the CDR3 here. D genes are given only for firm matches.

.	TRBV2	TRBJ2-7	ASSDRAGTPRPYEQY
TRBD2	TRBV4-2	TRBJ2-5	ASSQELHRLAGAEQETQY
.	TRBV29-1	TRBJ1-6	SAMFTGLSNSPLH
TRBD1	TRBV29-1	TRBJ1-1	SVRRDRENTEAF
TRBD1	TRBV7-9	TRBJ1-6	ASSSTPGQGNSPLH
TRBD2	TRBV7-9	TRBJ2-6	ASSPGGASGYSGANVLT
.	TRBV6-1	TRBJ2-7	ASSDQTPGYEQY
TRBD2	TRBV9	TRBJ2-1	ASSVSGTSTEQF
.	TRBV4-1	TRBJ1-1	ASSQERVRVGTEAF
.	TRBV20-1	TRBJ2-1	SAGGANEQF
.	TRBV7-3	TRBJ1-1	ASSSSPNTEAF
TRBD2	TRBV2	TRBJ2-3	ASKLEREMTDTQY
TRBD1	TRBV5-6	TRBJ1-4	ASSTYRGPNEKLF
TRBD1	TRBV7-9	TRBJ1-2	ASSLNVWDRENYGYT
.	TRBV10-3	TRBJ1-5	AISAASTQPQH
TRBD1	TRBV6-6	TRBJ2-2	ASSSRDRGIAGELF
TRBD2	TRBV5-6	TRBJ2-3	ASSLEPGTSGGIDTQY
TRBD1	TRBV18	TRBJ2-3	ASSPGDSYTDTQY
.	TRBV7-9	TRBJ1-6	ASSFGQSSPLH
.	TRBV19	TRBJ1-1	ATTRTAVNTEAF
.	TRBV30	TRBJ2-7	AWSASPVLRY
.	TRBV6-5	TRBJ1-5	ASSSDRRNQPQH
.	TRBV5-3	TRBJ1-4	ARSLLCWEKLF
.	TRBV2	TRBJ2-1	ASSTRTQTRNNEQF
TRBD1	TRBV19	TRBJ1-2	ASTGGYGYT
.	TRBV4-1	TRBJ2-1	ASSHYGLLAYNEQF
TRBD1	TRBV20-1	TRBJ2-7	SALGTAQQY
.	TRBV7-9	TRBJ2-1	ASRPSRGPNNEQF